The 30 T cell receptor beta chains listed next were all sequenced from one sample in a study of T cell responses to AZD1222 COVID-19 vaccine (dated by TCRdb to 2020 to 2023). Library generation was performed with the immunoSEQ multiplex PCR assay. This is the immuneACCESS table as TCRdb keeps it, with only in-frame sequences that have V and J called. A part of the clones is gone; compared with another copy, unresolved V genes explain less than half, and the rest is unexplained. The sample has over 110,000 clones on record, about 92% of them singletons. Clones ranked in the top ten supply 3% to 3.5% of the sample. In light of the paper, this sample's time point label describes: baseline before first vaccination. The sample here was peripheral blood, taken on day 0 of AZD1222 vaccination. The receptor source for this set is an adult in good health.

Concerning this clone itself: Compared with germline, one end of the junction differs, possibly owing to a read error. The CDR3 DNA follows: TGTGCCAGCAGTGAGATTTTAGGGACACGGAATCATCCCCAGCATTTT. Its protein product is CASSEILGTRNHPQHF. The V call is TRBV6-1, the J call TRBJ1-5; the D gene is possibly TRBD1 (6 bases). Per the germline V gene, CDR1 is MNHNS and CDR2 is SASEGT. This CDR3 comprises 16 residues.

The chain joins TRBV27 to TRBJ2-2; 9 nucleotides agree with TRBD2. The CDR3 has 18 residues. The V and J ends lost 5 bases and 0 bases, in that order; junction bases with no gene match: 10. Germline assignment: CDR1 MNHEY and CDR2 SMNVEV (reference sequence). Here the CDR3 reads CASSQWLAGPANTGELFF. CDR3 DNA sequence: TGTGCCAGCAGTCAGTGGCTAGCGGGACCCGCGAACACCGGGGAGCTGTTTTTT.

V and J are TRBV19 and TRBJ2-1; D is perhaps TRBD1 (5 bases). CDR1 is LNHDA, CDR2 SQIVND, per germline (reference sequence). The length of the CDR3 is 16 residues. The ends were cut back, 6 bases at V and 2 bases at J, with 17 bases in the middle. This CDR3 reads CASRSIWQGPYNEQFF. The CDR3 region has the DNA TGTGCCAGTAGATCAATCTGGCAGGGTCCCTACAATGAGCAGTTCTTC.

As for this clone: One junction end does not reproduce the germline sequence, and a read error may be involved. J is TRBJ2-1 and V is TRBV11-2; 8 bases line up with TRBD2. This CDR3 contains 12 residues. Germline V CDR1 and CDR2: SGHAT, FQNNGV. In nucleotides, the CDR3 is TGTGCCAGCAGCCCCTCGGATAGCGGGATGATCTTC. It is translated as CASSPSDSGMIF.

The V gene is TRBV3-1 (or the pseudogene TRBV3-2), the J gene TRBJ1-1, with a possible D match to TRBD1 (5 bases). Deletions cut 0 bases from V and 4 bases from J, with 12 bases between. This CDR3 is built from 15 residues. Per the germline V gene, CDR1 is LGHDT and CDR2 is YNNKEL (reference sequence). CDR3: CASSQDPSGFTEAFF. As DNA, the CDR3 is TGTGCCAGCAGCCAAGATCCGTCAGGGTTCACTGAAGCTTTCTTT.

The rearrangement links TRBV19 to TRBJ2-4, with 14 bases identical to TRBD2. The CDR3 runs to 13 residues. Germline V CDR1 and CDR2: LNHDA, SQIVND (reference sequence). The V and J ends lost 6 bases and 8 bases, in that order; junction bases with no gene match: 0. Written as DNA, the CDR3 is TGTGCCAGTAGGGGACTAGCGGGAGACATTCAGTACTTC. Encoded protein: CASRGLAGDIQYF.

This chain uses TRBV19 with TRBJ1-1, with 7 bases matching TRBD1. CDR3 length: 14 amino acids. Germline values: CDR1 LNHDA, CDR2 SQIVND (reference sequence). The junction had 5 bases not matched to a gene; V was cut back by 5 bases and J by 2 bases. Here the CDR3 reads CASSPQGRNTEAFF. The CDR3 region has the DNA TGTGCCAGTAGTCCACAGGGGAGAAACACTGAAGCTTTCTTT.

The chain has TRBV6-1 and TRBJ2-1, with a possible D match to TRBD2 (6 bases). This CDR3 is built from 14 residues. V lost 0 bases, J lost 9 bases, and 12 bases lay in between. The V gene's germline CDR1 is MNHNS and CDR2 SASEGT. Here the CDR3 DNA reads TGTGCCAGCAGTGAAGCGCTGCCGGGAGTTGAGCAGTTCTTC. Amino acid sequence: CASSEALPGVEQFF.

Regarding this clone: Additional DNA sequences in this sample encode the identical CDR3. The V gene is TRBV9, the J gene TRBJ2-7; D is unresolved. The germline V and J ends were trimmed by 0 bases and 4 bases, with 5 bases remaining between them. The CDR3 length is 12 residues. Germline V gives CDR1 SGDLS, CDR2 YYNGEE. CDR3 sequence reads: CASSVDGYEQYF. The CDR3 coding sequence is TGTGCCAGCAGCGTAGACGGTTACGAGCAGTACTTC.

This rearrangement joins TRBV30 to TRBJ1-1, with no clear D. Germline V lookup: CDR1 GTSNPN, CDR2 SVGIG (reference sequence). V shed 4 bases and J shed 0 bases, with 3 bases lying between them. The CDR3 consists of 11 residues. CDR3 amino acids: CAWTVNTEAFF. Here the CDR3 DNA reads TGTGCCTGGACAGTGAACACTGAAGCTTTCTTT.

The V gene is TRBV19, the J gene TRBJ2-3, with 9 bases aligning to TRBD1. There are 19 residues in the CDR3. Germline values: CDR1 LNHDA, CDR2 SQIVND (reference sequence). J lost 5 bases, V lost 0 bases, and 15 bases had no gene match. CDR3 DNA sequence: TGTGCCAGTAGTATAGATGGCCCCCGTTACAGGGGGCGGATAGATACGCAGTATTTT. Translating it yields CASSIDGPRYRGRIDTQYF.

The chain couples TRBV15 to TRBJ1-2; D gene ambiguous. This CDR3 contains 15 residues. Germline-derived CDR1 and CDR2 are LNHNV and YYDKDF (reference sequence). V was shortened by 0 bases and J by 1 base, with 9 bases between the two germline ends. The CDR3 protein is CATSRDLGLNYGYTF. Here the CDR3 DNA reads TGTGCCACCAGCAGAGACCTGGGCCTTAACTATGGCTACACCTTC. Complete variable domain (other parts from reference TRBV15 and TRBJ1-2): DAMVIQNPRYQVTQFGKPVTLSCSQTLNHNVMYWYQQKSSQAPKLLFHYYDKDFNNEADTPDNFQSRRPNTSFCFLDIRSPGLGDTAMYLCATSRDLGLNYGYTFGSGTRLTVV.

CDR3 sequence (DNA): TGTGCCAGCAGCCCAGGGGACTATGGCTACACCTTC. It yields the protein CASSPGDYGYTF. This chain connects TRBV6-5 to TRBJ1-2; tentative D call: TRBD1 (6 bases). V gave up 6 bases and J gave up 3 bases, with 8 bases separating them. The CDR3 consists of 12 residues. Germline lookup yields CDR1 MNHEY and CDR2 SVGAGI.

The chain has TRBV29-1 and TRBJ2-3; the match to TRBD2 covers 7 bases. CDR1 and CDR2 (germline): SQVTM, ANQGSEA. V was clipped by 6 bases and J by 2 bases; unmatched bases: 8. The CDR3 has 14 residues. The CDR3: CSVSSGRVTDTQYF. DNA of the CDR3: TGCAGCGTCTCTAGCGGACGAGTCACAGATACGCAGTATTTT.

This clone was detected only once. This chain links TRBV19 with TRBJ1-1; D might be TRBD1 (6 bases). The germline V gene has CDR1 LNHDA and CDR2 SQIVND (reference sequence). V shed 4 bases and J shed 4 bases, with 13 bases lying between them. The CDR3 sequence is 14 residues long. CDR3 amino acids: CASSRGEGGTEAFF. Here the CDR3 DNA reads TGTGCCAGTAGTAGGGGGGAAGGGGGCACTGAAGCTTTCTTT.

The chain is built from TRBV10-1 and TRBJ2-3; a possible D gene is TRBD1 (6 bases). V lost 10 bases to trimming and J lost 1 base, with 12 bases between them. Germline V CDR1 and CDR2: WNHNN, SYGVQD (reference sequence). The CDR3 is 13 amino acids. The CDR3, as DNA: TGCGCCACTACAGGGTCCGGCACAGATACGCAGTATTTT. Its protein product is CATTGSGTDTQYF.

CDR3 DNA sequence: TGTGCCACCAATAAGGGACTAGATCAGAATGAGCAGTTCTTC. Encoded protein: CATNKGLDQNEQFF. This chain uses TRBV24-1 with TRBJ2-1, with 8 bases matching TRBD2. The V gene's germline CDR1 is KGHDR and CDR2 SFDVKD. The CDR3 extends over 14 amino acids. V lost 8 bases, J lost 7 bases, and 9 bases stayed unmatched.

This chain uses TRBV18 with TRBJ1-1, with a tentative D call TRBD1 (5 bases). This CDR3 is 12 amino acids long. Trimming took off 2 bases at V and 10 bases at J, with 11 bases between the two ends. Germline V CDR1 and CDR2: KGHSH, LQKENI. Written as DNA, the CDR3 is TGTGCCAGCTCACCAACGGAAGGGGCAGCTTTCTTT. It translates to CASSPTEGAAFF.

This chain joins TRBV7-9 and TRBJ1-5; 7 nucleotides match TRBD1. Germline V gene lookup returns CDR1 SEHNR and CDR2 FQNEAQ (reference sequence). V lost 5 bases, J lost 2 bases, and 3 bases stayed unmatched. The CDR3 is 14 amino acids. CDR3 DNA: TGTGCCAGCAGCCCCGGGACAGGCAATCAGCCCCAGCATTTT. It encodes CASSPGTGNQPQHF.

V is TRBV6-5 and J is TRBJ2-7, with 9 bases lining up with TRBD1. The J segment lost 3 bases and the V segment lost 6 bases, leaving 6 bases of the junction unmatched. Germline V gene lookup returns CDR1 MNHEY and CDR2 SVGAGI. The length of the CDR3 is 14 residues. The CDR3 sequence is CASRTGGAYYEQYF. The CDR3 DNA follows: TGTGCCAGCAGAACAGGGGGCGCCTACTACGAGCAGTACTTC.

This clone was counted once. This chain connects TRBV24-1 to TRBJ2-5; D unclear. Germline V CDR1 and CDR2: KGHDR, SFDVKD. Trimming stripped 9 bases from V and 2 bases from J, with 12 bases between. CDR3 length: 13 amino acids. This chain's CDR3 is CATGLGPQETQYF. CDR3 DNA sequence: TGTGCCACCGGCCTAGGTCCTCAAGAGACCCAGTACTTC.

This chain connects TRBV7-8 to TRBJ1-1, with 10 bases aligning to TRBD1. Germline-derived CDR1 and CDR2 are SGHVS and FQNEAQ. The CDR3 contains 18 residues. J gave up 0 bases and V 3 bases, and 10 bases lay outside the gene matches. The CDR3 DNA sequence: TGTGCCAGCAGCTTTGGGACAGGGGTCCTTACAATGAACACTGAAGCTTTCTTT. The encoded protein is CASSFGTGVLTMNTEAFF.

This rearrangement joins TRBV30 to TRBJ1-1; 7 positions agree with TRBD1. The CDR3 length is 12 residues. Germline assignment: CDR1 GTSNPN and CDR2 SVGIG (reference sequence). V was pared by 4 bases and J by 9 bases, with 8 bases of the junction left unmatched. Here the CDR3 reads CAWIGRGDKAFF. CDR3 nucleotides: TGTGCCTGGATCGGCAGGGGGGATAAAGCTTTCTTT.

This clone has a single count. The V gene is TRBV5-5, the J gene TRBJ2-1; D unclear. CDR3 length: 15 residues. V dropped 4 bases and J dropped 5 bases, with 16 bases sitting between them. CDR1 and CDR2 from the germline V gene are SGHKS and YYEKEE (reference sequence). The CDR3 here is CASSAESLPNNEQFF. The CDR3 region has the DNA TGTGCCAGCAGCGCCGAAAGTCTTCCGAACAATGAGCAGTTCTTC.

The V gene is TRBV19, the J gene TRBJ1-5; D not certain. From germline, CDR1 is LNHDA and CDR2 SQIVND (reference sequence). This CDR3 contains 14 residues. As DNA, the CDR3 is TGTGGCATAGGTTGGGGATCGAGCAATCAGCCCCAGCATTTT. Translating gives CGIGWGSSNQPQHF.

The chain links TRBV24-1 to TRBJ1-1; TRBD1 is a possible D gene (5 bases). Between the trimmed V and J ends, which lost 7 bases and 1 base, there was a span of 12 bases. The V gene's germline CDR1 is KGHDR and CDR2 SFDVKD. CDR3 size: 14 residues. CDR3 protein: CATRGVGRNTEAFF. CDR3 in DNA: TGTGCCACCAGGGGGGTCGGGAGGAACACTGAAGCTTTCTTT.

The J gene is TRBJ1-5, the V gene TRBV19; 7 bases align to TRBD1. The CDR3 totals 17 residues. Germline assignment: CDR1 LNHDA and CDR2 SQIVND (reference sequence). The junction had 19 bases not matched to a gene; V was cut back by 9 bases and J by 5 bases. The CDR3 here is CASTDRAFGGSDQPQHF. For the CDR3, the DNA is TGTGCCAGCACCGACAGGGCCTTTGGGGGTTCCGATCAGCCCCAGCATTTT.

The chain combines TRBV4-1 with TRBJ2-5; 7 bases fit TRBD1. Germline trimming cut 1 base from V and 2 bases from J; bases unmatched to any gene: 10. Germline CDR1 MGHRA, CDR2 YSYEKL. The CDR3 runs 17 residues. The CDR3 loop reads CASSQATTGARQETQYF. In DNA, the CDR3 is TGCGCCAGCAGCCAAGCGACAACAGGGGCGAGACAAGAGACCCAGTACTTC.

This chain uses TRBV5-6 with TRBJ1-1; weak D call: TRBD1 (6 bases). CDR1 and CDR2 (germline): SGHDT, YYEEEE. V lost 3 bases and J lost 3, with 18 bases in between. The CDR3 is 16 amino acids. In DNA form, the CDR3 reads TGTGCCAGCAGCTGGGACATGGCAGCAATGGACACTGAAGCTTTCTTT. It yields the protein CASSWDMAAMDTEAFF.

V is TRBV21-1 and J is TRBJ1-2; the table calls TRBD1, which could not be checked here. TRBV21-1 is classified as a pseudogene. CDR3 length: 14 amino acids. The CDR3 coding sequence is TGTGCCAGCAGCAGACAGGGGGCTAGGTATGGCTACACCTTC. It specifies CASSRQGARYGYTF.